The rows below give T cell receptor beta chains drawn from one sample of a study of CD8+CD57+ T cells in acquired aplastic anemia. TCRdb re-analysed the reads in MiXCR, keeping a single row per CDR3 protein. The sample shows about 180,000 distinct CDR3 sequences, 40% to 55% of them seen only once. The sample consisted of sorted CD4+, CD8+, or CD8+CD57+ T cells (not recorded which) from PBMCs. The receptors originated from a human donor in good health. The CDR3 runs from the conserved cysteine through the conserved F or W. Each record gives: D gene, J gene, V gene, clone size, CDR3 protein, CDR3 DNA. A D gene is named only where the DNA matches it firmly. Expanded clones get a size class; other rows say once, few or many, or leave the size out.

NA	TRBJ1-2	TRBV19	NA	CASSILTDYGYTF	TGTGCCAGTAGTATCCTAACAGACTATGGCTACACCTTC
TRBD2	TRBJ2-7	TRBV24-1	once	CASSYSFRGRQGEQYF	TGTGCCAGCAGTTACTCGTTCCGCGGGAGGCAGGGCGAGCAGTACTTC
TRBD1	TRBJ2-2	TRBV5-1	NA	CASTLGQGHTGELFF	TGCGCCAGCACCCTCGGACAGGGGCACACCGGGGAGCTGTTTTTT
NA	TRBJ1-6	TRBV7-9	NA	CASSRLLETYSSPLHF	TGTGCCAGCAGCCGCCTTTTGGAGACCTATAGTTCACCCCTCCACTTT
TRBD1	TRBJ2-3	TRBV2	NA	CASSGTGTDTQYF	TGTGCCAGCAGTGGGACAGGAACAGATACGCAGTATTTT
NA	TRBJ1-5	TRBV2	NA	CASSTRNIDSNSNQPQHF	TGTGCCAGCAGTACCAGGAACATTGACAGTAATAGCAATCAGCCCCAGCATTTT
TRBD2	TRBJ2-5	TRBV5-1	NA	CASSPTAGGSETQYF	TGCGCCAGCAGCCCGACCGCGGGAGGATCAGAGACCCAGTACTTC
NA	TRBJ1-6	TRBV12-3/TRBV12-4	few	CASSLNSVPLHF	TGTGCCAGCAGTTTGAATAGTGTCCCCCTCCACTTT
TRBD2	TRBJ2-1	TRBV5-1	many	CASLETSGSYNEQFF	TGCGCCAGTCTCGAAACTAGCGGGAGCTACAATGAGCAGTTCTTC
NA	TRBJ2-7	TRBV6-1	many	CASSDSDSSEQYF	TGTGCCAGCAGTGACAGTGACAGTTCCGAGCAGTACTTC
NA	TRBJ2-5	TRBV20-1	NA	CSATSGQETQYF	TGCAGTGCTACGAGCGGCCAAGAGACCCAGTACTTC
NA	TRBJ2-3	TRBV29-1	NA	CSVDWPPSTDTQYF	TGCAGCGTTGATTGGCCGCCTAGCACAGATACGCAGTATTTT
TRBD1	TRBJ2-5	TRBV7-9	many	CASSSQDREETQYF	TGTGCCAGCAGCTCCCAAGACAGGGAAGAGACCCAGTACTTC
NA	TRBJ2-3	TRBV7-2	many	CASSFQYTDTQYF	TGTGCCAGCAGCTTCCAATACACAGATACGCAGTATTTT
TRBD2	TRBJ2-2	TRBV6-1	few	CASGREGLTGELFF	TGTGCCAGCGGGCGGGAGGGCCTCACCGGGGAGCTGTTTTTT
NA	TRBJ2-2	TRBV11-3	many	CATSDGSALFF	TGTGCCACTTCGGACGGGTCGGCGCTGTTTTTT
NA	TRBJ2-7	TRBV7-2	many	CASSFQGTYEQYF	TGTGCCAGCAGCTTTCAGGGTACCTACGAGCAGTACTTC
TRBD2	TRBJ2-3	TRBV9	many	CASSVGLAVQPADTQYF	TGTGCCAGCAGCGTAGGCCTAGCGGTCCAGCCCGCAGATACGCAGTATTTT
NA	TRBJ1-6	TRBV25-1	once	CASSPQDTGSPLHF	TGTGCCAGCAGCCCGCAGGACACGGGGTCCCCCCTCCACTTT
TRBD2	TRBJ2-4	TRBV5-5	many	CASSSTSGKNIQYF	TGTGCCAGCAGTTCTACTAGCGGCAAAAACATTCAGTACTTC
NA	TRBJ2-3	TRBV20-1	many	CSARGGVDTQYF	TGCAGTGCTAGAGGGGGGGTGGATACGCAGTATTTT
TRBD1	TRBJ2-1	TRBV11-2	NA	CASSLFSGQADNEQFF	TGTGCCAGCAGCTTATTTTCCGGACAGGCTGACAATGAGCAGTTCTTC
TRBD2	TRBJ2-1	TRBV6-5	many	CASSPSGSAYNEQFF	TGTGCCAGCAGTCCTAGCGGGAGCGCGTACAATGAGCAGTTCTTC
NA	TRBJ2-7	TRBV4-3	NA	CASSQGLHSYEQYF	TGCGCCAGCAGCCAGGGACTTCACTCCTACGAGCAGTACTTC
NA	TRBJ1-1	TRBV5-1	many	CASSLAENTEAFF	TGCGCCAGCAGCTTAGCGGAGAACACTGAAGCTTTCTTT
NA	TRBJ1-6	TRBV5-6	NA	CASSLPNSPLHF	TGTGCCAGCAGCTTGCCTAATTCACCCCTCCACTTT
NA	TRBJ2-5	TRBV25-1	NA	CASSSETQYF	TGTGCCAGCAGCAGCGAGACCCAGTACTTC
NA	TRBJ1-5	TRBV14	few	CASSLTGGQPQHF	TGTGCCAGCAGCCTCACGGGAGGTCAGCCCCAGCATTTT